The 20 T cell receptor beta chains below all came from one sample that was sequenced in a study of T cell changes during pregnancy in multiple sclerosis. Here immunoSEQ multiplex PCR was the method, and the copy in TCRdb shows in-frame clones only, minus some. The data contain 83,000 or so clones, around 94% of them singletons. Specimen: peripheral blood, collected after pregnancy. The receptors were sampled from a female donor in good health, enrolled as a control in a pregnancy study.

This clone was seen only once. The chain combines TRBV2 with TRBJ2-2; 9 positions match TRBD1. Trimming took 6 bases from V and 5 from J; bases not matched to a gene: 7. CDR3 length: 15 residues. Germline loops: CDR1 SNHLY, CDR2 FYNNEI. CDR3 residues: CASRNGQGRTGELFF. CDR3 DNA sequence: TGTGCCAGCAGAAACGGACAGGGGAGGACCGGGGAGCTGTTTTTT.

The chain recombines TRBV9 with TRBJ2-1; weak D call: TRBD2 (5 bases). V was trimmed by 0 bases and J by 0 bases, leaving 13 bases between them. Per the germline V gene, CDR1 is SGDLS and CDR2 is YYNGEE. The CDR3 totals 17 residues. CDR3 sequence: CASSVATAVSSYNEQFF. The CDR3 DNA follows: TGTGCCAGCAGCGTAGCCACAGCGGTTAGCTCCTACAATGAGCAGTTCTTC.

Only a few counts were recorded for this clone. This chain joins TRBV27 and TRBJ2-7, with D hard to call. Per germline, CDR1 MNHEY and CDR2 SMNVEV (reference sequence). V was pared by 8 bases and J by 2 bases, with 7 bases between. This CDR3 is built from 11 residues. CDR3 sequence (DNA): TGTGCCAGCGGGCAGACCTACGAGCAGTACTTC. It yields the protein CASGQTYEQYF.

The chain has TRBV28 and TRBJ2-3, with TRBD2 matching over 7 bases. J lost 2 bases, V lost 5 bases, and 7 bases had no gene match. There are 15 residues in the CDR3. In germline, CDR1 is MDHEN, CDR2 SYDVKM. CDR3 loop: CASSTMRGNTDTQYF. The CDR3, as DNA: TGTGCCAGCAGTACCATGCGGGGGAACACAGATACGCAGTATTTT.

This sequence joins TRBV5-1 and TRBJ2-5, with 9 bases fitting TRBD1. This CDR3 is 15 amino acids long. Per germline, CDR1 SGHRS and CDR2 YFSETQ. V gave up 3 bases and J gave up 2 bases; unmatched junction bases: 5. CDR3 DNA sequence: TGCGCCAGCAGCTGGGGCGGGACAGGGCAAGAGACCCAGTACTTC. It yields the protein CASSWGGTGQETQYF.

The chain joins TRBV19 to TRBJ1-5; D is possibly TRBD1 (5 bases). The CDR3 is made up of 15 amino acids. V dropped 5 bases and J dropped 3 bases, with 14 bases sitting between them. Germline lookup yields CDR1 LNHDA and CDR2 SQIVND (reference sequence). CDR3 sequence: CASSLGRYNNQPQHF. As DNA, the CDR3 is TGTGCCAGTAGTCTGGGGCGGTACAACAATCAGCCCCAGCATTTT.

The V and J genes are TRBV28 and TRBJ1-5; D gene ambiguous. CDR3 length equals 17 residues. Germline V gives CDR1 MDHEN, CDR2 SYDVKM. Deletions cut 1 base from V and 4 bases from J, with 17 bases between. The CDR3 coding sequence is TGTGCCAGCAGTTTATCACGCCGGGGTCCTAATAATCAGCCCCAGCATTTT. Translation: CASSLSRRGPNNQPQHF.

This chain uses TRBV7-9 with TRBJ2-3; the match to TRBD2 covers 12 bases. J gave up 3 bases and V 5 bases, and 9 bases lay outside the gene matches. Per the germline V gene, CDR1 is SEHNR and CDR2 is FQNEAQ (reference sequence). The CDR3 consists of 17 residues. The CDR3 nucleotides read TGTGCCAGCAGCCCGACTAGCGGGAGAAAGGCGACAGATACGCAGTATTTT. Its protein is CASSPTSGRKATDTQYF.

The chain carries TRBV19 and TRBJ1-5; no clear D gene. Per the germline V gene, CDR1 is LNHDA and CDR2 is SQIVND (reference sequence). The germline V and J ends were trimmed by 6 bases and 0 bases, with 18 bases remaining between them. This CDR3 has 17 residues. The CDR3 DNA is TGTGCCAGTAGCACTCAGGCAGGCCCAAATAGCAATCAGCCCCAGCATTTT. It encodes CASSTQAGPNSNQPQHF.

The J gene is TRBJ1-2, the V gene TRBV19, with D possibly TRBD1 on 6 matching bases. Germline CDR1 is LNHDA and CDR2 is SQIVND (reference sequence). V lost 0 bases and J 4 bases, leaving 9 bases between the germline ends. This CDR3 is built from 14 residues. In nucleotides, the CDR3 is TGTGCCAGTAGTATAGAAGGGGGAACCTATGGCTACACCTTC. Its protein product is CASSIEGGTYGYTF. Full variable domain (outside the CDR3, taken from reference TRBV19 and TRBJ1-2): DGGITQSPKYLFRKEGQNVTLSCEQNLNHDAMYWYRQDPGQGLRLIYYSQIVNDFQKGDIAEGYSVSREKKESFPLTVTSAQKNPTAFYLCASSIEGGTYGYTFGSGTRLTVV.

The chain couples TRBV5-1 to TRBJ2-7; possibly TRBD1 for D (8 bases). The germline gives CDR1 SGHRS, CDR2 YFSETQ. This CDR3 comprises 15 residues. Trimming stripped 7 bases from V and 1 base from J, with 18 bases between. DNA of the CDR3: TGCGCCAGCGGGACGATACAGGGGGGGTCCTACGAGCAGTACTTC. Translating it yields CASGTIQGGSYEQYF.

The V and J genes are TRBV6-5 and TRBJ1-3; a weak D match, TRBD1 (6 bases). Per germline, CDR1 MNHEY and CDR2 SVGAGI. The CDR3 loop spans 14 amino acids. Deletions cut 6 bases from V and 0 bases from J, with 9 bases between. The CDR3 sequence: CASRDRFSGNTIYF. Here the CDR3 DNA reads TGTGCCAGCAGGGACAGATTCTCTGGAAACACCATATATTTT.

The rearrangement links TRBV5-6 to TRBJ1-6, with 9 bases fitting TRBD1. Germline V lookup: CDR1 SGHDT, CDR2 YYEEEE. CDR3 size: 15 residues. V shed 2 bases and J 8 bases; nucleotides not matched to a gene: 5. The CDR3 DNA is TGTGCCAGCAGCTTCCGGACAGGGGCCGATTCACCCCTCCACTTT. This translates into CASSFRTGADSPLHF.

The CDR3 DNA reads TGCGCCAGCAGCCCCTACCTAGCGGGAGAAACAGATACGCAGTATTTT. Translated: CASSPYLAGETDTQYF. The V and J genes are TRBV5-1 and TRBJ2-3; 10 positions match TRBD2. CDR3 size: 16 residues. CDR1 is SGHRS, CDR2 YFSETQ, per germline. The J segment lost 3 bases and the V segment lost 4 bases, leaving 8 bases of the junction unmatched.

V is TRBV7-2 and J is TRBJ2-1; TRBD2 might be the D (5 bases). From germline, CDR1 is SGHTA and CDR2 FQGNSA. The CDR3 covers 13 residues. V was clipped by 5 bases and J by 7 bases, with 12 bases between them. CDR3 loop: CASSRRPGNEQFF. Here the CDR3 DNA reads TGTGCCAGCAGCCGGCGACCGGGGAATGAGCAGTTCTTC.

The DNA of the CDR3 is TGTGCCAGCAGCGTAGGGGAGTATGGCTACACCTTC. It yields the protein CASSVGEYGYTF. The rearrangement uses TRBV9 and TRBJ1-2; D unresolved. V lost 0 bases, J lost 5 bases, and 5 bases lay in between. From germline, CDR1 is SGDLS and CDR2 YYNGEE. The CDR3 contains 12 residues.

The chain uses TRBV27 and TRBJ2-3; 7 bases align to TRBD2. The CDR3 spans 16 residues. V lost 5 bases to trimming and J lost 0 bases; unmatched junction nucleotides: 8. Germline values: CDR1 MNHEY, CDR2 SMNVEV (reference sequence). Here the CDR3 reads CASSPLTSYSTDTQYF. CDR3 nucleotide sequence: TGTGCCAGCAGTCCCCTGACTAGCTATAGCACAGATACGCAGTATTTT.

Concerning this clone: This sample includes further DNA sequences coding for the same CDR3. This sequence joins TRBV5-6 and TRBJ2-7; TRBD1 agrees at 11 bases. Trimming removed 4 bases from V and 3 bases from J; junction bases left unmatched: 6. The CDR3 has 15 residues. Per germline, CDR1 SGHDT and CDR2 YYEEEE. The CDR3: CASSLGQGGLYEQYF. As DNA, the CDR3 is TGTGCCAGCAGCCTGGGACAGGGGGGACTCTACGAGCAGTACTTC.

The chain employs TRBV6-1 and TRBJ2-3, with D possibly matching TRBD2 (5 bases). The germline CDR1 and CDR2 sequences are MNHNS and SASEGT. The V and J ends lost 2 bases and 2 bases respectively, with 11 bases between them. The CDR3 loop spans 15 amino acids. CDR3 nucleotides: TGTGCCAGCAGTGAAAATACCGGGGTCACAGATACGCAGTATTTT. Translation gives CASSENTGVTDTQYF.

The rearrangement uses TRBV18 and TRBJ1-1; a possible D gene is TRBD1 (5 bases). The ends were cut back, 8 bases at V and 0 bases at J, with 10 bases in the middle. Germline CDR1 and CDR2: KGHSH and LQKENI. This CDR3 has 13 residues. The CDR3 here is CASQSGVNTEAFF. CDR3 nucleotides: TGTGCCAGCCAATCGGGGGTGAACACTGAAGCTTTCTTT.